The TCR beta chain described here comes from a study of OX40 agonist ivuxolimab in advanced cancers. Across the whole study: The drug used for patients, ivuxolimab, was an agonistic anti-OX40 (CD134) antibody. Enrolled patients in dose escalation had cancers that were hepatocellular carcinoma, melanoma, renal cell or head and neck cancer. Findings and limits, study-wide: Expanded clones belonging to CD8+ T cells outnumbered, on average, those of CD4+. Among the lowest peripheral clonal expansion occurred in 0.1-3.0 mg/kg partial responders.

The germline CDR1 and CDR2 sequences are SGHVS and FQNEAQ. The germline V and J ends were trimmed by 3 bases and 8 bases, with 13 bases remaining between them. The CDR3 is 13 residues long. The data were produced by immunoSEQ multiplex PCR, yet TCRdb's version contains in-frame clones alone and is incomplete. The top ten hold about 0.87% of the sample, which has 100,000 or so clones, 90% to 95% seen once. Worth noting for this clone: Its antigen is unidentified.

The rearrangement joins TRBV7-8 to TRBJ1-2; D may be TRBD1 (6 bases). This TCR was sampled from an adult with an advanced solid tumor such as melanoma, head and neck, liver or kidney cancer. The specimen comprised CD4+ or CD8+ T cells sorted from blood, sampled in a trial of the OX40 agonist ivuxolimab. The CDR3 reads CASSFTGSMGYTF. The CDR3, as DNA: TGTGCCAGCAGCTTCACAGGGTCGATGGGCTACACCTTC. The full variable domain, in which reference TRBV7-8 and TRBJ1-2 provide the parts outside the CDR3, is GAGVSQSPRYKVAKRGQDVALRCDPISGHVSLFWYQQALGQGPEFLTYFQNEAQLDKSGLPSDRFFAERPEGSVSTLKIQRTQQEDSAVYLCASSFTGSMGYTFGSGTRLTVV.